The T cell receptor beta chain described here comes from a study of cytomegalovirus exposure and HLA in healthy donors. Trimming took 7 bases from V and 8 from J; bases not matched to a gene: 10. Per the germline V gene, CDR1 is LNHDA and CDR2 is SQIVND (reference sequence). This CDR3 contains 14 residues. 13 Jbeta primers and 60 Vbeta primers were used for the PCR. Generated by immunoSEQ multiplex PCR, the TCRdb table keeps only in-frame clones and is missing some. This table has approximately 70,000 clones, roughly 72% appearing once. Sequencing used PBMCs. V is TRBV19 and J is TRBJ2-2, with TRBD1 matching 7 bases. This clonotype originated in a woman aged 30 to 39 in good health and CMV-seropositive. CDR3 sequence reads: CASINRGGSGELFF. The CDR3 DNA sequence: TGTGCCAGTATTAACCGAGGGGGCTCAGGGGAGCTGTTTTTT.